The T cell receptor beta chain described here comes from a study of a mutant IDH1 vaccine in newly diagnosed glioma. This clone was counted between two and nine times. Time point meaning: baseline, week 1 (first vaccination visit). Noted treatment: pre-vaccination baseline after standard-of-care therapy. Per the germline V gene, CDR1 is LGHNA and CDR2 is YSLEER. The ends were cut back, 1 base at V and 2 bases at J, with 8 bases in the middle. This CDR3 region has 14 residues. Libraries were prepared by immunoSEQ multiplex PCR; TCRdb keeps only in-frame clonotypes and omits some of them. The sample lists some 59,000 clones, 80% to 90% seen once, with roughly 19% in the top ten.

This TCR came from a man between 18 and 35 years old with glioma. The rearrangement links TRBV4-3 to TRBJ1-1; D remains ambiguous. The specimen was PBMCs, collected from a glioma patient treated with radiotherapy, temozolomide or both. In DNA, the CDR3 is TGCGCCAGCAGCCAAGGGGCAGTCAACACTGAAGCTTTCTTT. Protein: CASSQGAVNTEAFF.